What follows is one T cell receptor (beta chain) and its context. CDR1 is MNHEY, CDR2 SVGAGI, per germline. CDR3 length: 15 residues. The V and J ends lost 7 bases and 3 bases respectively, with 18 bases between them. These data originate in a study of blood T cell repertoires in COVID-19. Looking at the study overall: Acute and convalescent COVID-19 specimens originated in the United States, Italy and Spain. PBMCs, B-cell-depleted T cells, or T cells provided the cDNA or gDNA that made up the material.

Original data processing: Cell counts per sample came from amplifying reference gene primers. TCRdb's copy holds only in-frame clones and misses some; the assay was immunoSEQ multiplex PCR. For V, J and clone size, that table is used; D and trimming come from the DNA. This table has some 170,000 clones, nearly 80% appearing once. The chain uses TRBV6-5 and TRBJ2-5; D is ambiguous. The receptor comes from a woman aged 70-85 years with acute or convalescent COVID-19. The specimen was peripheral blood. CDR3 region: CASTRSLEIKETQYF. The DNA for the CDR3 is TGTGCCAGCACTCGGTCTCTAGAGATCAAAGAGACCCAGTACTTC.